This T cell receptor beta chain emerged from a study of Ad26.COV2.S vaccination and SARS-CoV-2 variants. Repertoires were generated with immunoSEQ multiplex PCR, while TCRdb's copy carries only in-frame clones and drops some. Among more than 150,000 clones listed, roughly 87% were seen once. Study-wide points: Substantial breadth was reported for post-vaccination spike-specific CD8+ and CD4+ T cells. Placebo recipients had lower spike-specific TCR breadth than vaccine recipients.

This clone appeared once. Antigen: not known. Germline-derived CDR1 and CDR2 are PRHDT and FYEKMQ (reference sequence). Trimming took 1 base from V and 7 from J, leaving 13 bases between them. The CDR3 consists of 14 residues. The V and J genes are TRBV13 and TRBJ1-1; the D is unclear. Sample: peripheral blood, taken after recovery from COVID-19. The sequence was obtained from a human donor who had recovered from COVID-19. CDR3 protein: CASSLAAALGEAFF. The CDR3, as DNA: TGTGCCAGCAGCTTAGCGGCGGCACTGGGTGAAGCTTTCTTT.